The 2 T cell receptor beta chains presented below share a single source sample, sequenced in a study of shared clonotypes between healthy human individuals. Profiling relied on immunoSEQ multiplex PCR, and the TCRdb table lists in-frame clones only, not all of them. The table has about 680,000 clones, about 91% seen once. Naive CD8 cells were CD45RO-negative, positively selected for CCR7, excluding terminally differentiated effector memory CD45RA+ cells. The sample comprised naive CD8+ T cells sorted from blood. These receptors were taken from a man in his thirties or forties in good health.

The rearrangement links TRBV28 to TRBJ1-2, with D tentatively TRBD1 (5 bases). This CDR3 spans 14 amino acids. V was shortened by 6 bases and J by 7 bases, with 18 bases between the two germline ends. In germline, CDR1 is MDHEN, CDR2 SYDVKM. The CDR3 spells CASSETGTAIGYTF. CDR3 bases: TGTGCCAGCAGCGAGACCGGGACGGCCATTGGCTACACCTTC.

This clone showed up just once. The chain is built from TRBV28 and TRBJ1-5; D is uncertain. The V and J ends lost 8 bases and 5 bases respectively, with 7 bases between them. The CDR3 totals 11 residues. Per germline, CDR1 MDHEN and CDR2 SYDVKM. CDR3 bases: TGTGCCAGCGGGCTGGATCAGCCCCAGCATTTT. Translation gives CASGLDQPQHF.